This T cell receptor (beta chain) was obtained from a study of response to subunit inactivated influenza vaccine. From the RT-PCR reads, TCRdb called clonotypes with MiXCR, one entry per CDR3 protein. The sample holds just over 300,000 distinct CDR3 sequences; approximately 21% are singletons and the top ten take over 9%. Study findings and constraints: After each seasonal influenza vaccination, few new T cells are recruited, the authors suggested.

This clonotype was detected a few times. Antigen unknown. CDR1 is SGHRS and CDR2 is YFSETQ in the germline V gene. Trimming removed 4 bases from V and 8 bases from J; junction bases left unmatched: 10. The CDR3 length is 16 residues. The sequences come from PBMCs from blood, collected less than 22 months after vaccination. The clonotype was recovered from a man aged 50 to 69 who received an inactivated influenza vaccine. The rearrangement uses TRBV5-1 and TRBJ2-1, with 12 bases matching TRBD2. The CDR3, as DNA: TGCGCCAGCAGCCTAGCGACTAGCGGGAGTCTCTATGAGCAGTTCTTC. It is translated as CASSLATSGSLYEQFF. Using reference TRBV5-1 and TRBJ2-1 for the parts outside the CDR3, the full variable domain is KAGVTQTPRYLIKTRGQQVTLSCSPISGHRSVSWYQQTPGQGLQFLFEYFSETQRNKGNFPGRFSGRQFSNSRSEMNVSTLELGDSALYLCASSLATSGSLYEQFFGPGTRLTVL.